This T cell receptor (beta chain) was sequenced for a study of blood T cell repertoires in COVID-19. Overall study: From T cells, B-cell-depleted T cells, or PBMCs came the material, which was cDNA or gDNA.

The authors' processing: It was from reference gene primer amplification that nucleated cell counts were estimated. Sequencing used immunoSEQ multiplex PCR; TCRdb keeps in-frame clones, though not all of them. Clone size and V and J calls were adopted from that table, with D and trimming inferred from the DNA. Of 120,000 or so clones listed, under 95% are singletons. The germline V gene encodes CDR1 ENHRY and CDR2 SYGVKD. CDR3 length: 16 amino acids. The trim removed 6 bases at V and 3 bases at J, leaving 12 bases unmatched. The clonotype was recovered from a man aged 50-59 years with active COVID-19. This chain connects TRBV10-3 to TRBJ2-3; 7 bases are a match to TRBD2. Specimen: peripheral blood. The CDR3 loop reads CAISRAAGVLTDTQYF. The CDR3 DNA follows: TGTGCCATCAGCCGGGCGGCGGGAGTTCTGACAGATACGCAGTATTTT.